These 15 T cell receptor beta chains were all obtained from the same sample, sequenced in a study of metastatic and nonmetastatic thyroid tumors. TCRdb recomputed clones from the PCR reads via MiXCR. Of 8,000 to 10,000 clones listed, roughly 21% are singletons. Nobody among the patients had been given any treatment before thyroid surgery. Sequences were obtained from adjacent normal tissue. Source of these receptors: a female donor with papillary thyroid cancer or a benign thyroid nodule (not recorded which). Some clones in this sample may be carry-over from other donors' samples.

This clone was found many times. The chain has TRBV10-3 and TRBJ1-5, with TRBD1 as a possible D gene (6 bases). CDR1 is ENHRY, CDR2 SYGVKD, per germline. The V gene lost 5 bases and the J gene lost 3 bases, with 11 bases spanning the gap. The CDR3 is 14 amino acids. The CDR3 sequence is CAISYTGPNQPQHF. Here the CDR3 DNA reads TGTGCCATCAGTTACACAGGGCCCAATCAGCCCCAGCATTTT.

With respect to this clone: Being one base from a much bigger clone, this may be a read error. The rearrangement links TRBV29-1 to TRBJ2-1; 8 nucleotides agree with TRBD1. Trimming at V came to 3 bases and at J to 6 bases, leaving 7 bases not matched to a gene. This CDR3 has 14 amino acids. Germline V gene lookup returns CDR1 SQVTM and CDR2 ANQGSEA. In nucleotides, the CDR3 is TGCAGCGTTGAGGGACCGACAGGGGTCAATGAGCAGTTCTTC. Translation: CSVEGPTGVNEQFF.

This clone is judged medium-sized. The chain's CDR3 is CASSYSVSTDTQYF. The CDR3 DNA reads as TGTGCCAGCAGTTACTCAGTCTCTACAGATACGCAGTATTTT. The chain recombines TRBV6-2 or TRBV6-3 with TRBJ2-3, with no clear D. CDR3 length: 14 amino acids. Germline CDR1 is MNHEY and CDR2 is SVGEGT. Trimming left V 0 bases short and J 3 bases short, with 7 bases between.

The sample holds many counts of this clone. J is TRBJ2-7 and V is TRBV6-1; 8 bases map to TRBD1. J lost 2 bases, V lost 4 bases, and 4 bases had no gene match. The CDR3 consists of 14 residues. Germline V gives CDR1 MNHNS, CDR2 SASEGT. CDR3 in amino acids: CASSVGQGPYEQYF. The CDR3 DNA sequence: TGTGCCAGCAGTGTCGGACAGGGTCCCTACGAGCAGTACTTC.

The rearrangement links TRBV6-1 to TRBJ2-7, with D possibly being TRBD1 (6 bases). Trimming left V 7 bases short and J 5 bases short, with 12 bases between. Germline V gives CDR1 MNHNS, CDR2 SASEGT. The CDR3 extends over 12 amino acids. The CDR3 here is CASKGDRNEQYF. The CDR3, as DNA: TGTGCCAGCAAGGGGGACCGTAACGAGCAGTACTTC.

This clone was detected ten times or more. The chain uses TRBV7-3 and TRBJ2-7; 12 bases fit TRBD2. The CDR3 covers 13 residues. The germline V gene has CDR1 SGHTA and CDR2 FQGTGA. V dropped 4 bases and J dropped 7; count of bases not matched to a gene: 2. In nucleotides, the CDR3 is TGTGCCAGCAGCTCTGGGACTAGCGGGGAGCAGTACTTC. Amino acids: CASSSGTSGEQYF. The full variable domain, with the rest looked up from reference TRBV7-3 and TRBJ2-7, is GAGVSQTPSNKVTEKGKYVELRCDPISGHTALYWYRQSLGQGPEFLIYFQGTGAADDSGLPNDRFFAVRPEGSVSTLKIQRTERGDSAVYLCASSSGTSGEQYFGPGTRLTVT.

This clone was seen a few times. The rearrangement joins TRBV2 to TRBJ2-7; 8 bases agree with TRBD2. This CDR3 has 13 residues. Unmatched junction bases numbered 6, after V lost 7 bases and J lost 4 bases. The germline gives CDR1 SNHLY, CDR2 FYNNEI. Here the CDR3 reads CASTAGALYEQYF. CDR3 nucleotide sequence: TGTGCCAGCACAGCGGGAGCCTTATACGAGCAGTACTTC.

Judged by abundance, this clone is medium-sized. The chain carries TRBV6-1 and TRBJ2-5; 10 bases match TRBD2. This CDR3 spans 16 amino acids. The germline V gene has CDR1 MNHNS and CDR2 SASEGT. The trim removed 0 bases at V and 5 bases at J, leaving 6 bases unmatched. The CDR3 loop reads CASSEAPSGGGETQYF. CDR3 nucleotides: TGTGCCAGCAGTGAAGCCCCTAGCGGGGGAGGTGAGACCCAGTACTTC.

In the case of this clone: No conserved phenylalanine or tryptophan ends this CDR3, so it is likely a read error. This rearrangement joins TRBV27 to TRBJ2-1; TRBD1 agrees at 9 bases. V gave up 2 bases and J gave up 2 bases; unmatched junction bases: 4. The V gene's germline CDR1 is MNHEY and CDR2 SMNVEV (reference sequence). CDR3 length: 16 residues. For the CDR3, the DNA is TGTGCCAGCAGTTTAACGGGACAGGGCGCCTACAATGAGCAGTTCTCC. This sequence encodes CASSLTGQGAYNEQFS.

V is TRBV25-1 and J is TRBJ2-1; 7 bases match TRBD2. The V and J ends lost 10 bases and 8 bases, in that order; junction bases with no gene match: 14. This CDR3 spans 14 amino acids. CDR1 is MGHDK and CDR2 is SYGVNS in the germline V gene. The DNA of the CDR3 is TGTGCCATCACCATAGGGGAGGGTCCCGATGAGCAGTTCTTC. Its protein product is CAITIGEGPDEQFF.

By share, this clone counts as medium-sized. The chain carries TRBV7-2 and TRBJ2-1; no firm D call. Germline CDR1 and CDR2: SGHTA and FQGNSA. CDR3 length: 12 amino acids. Trimming took 4 bases from V and 5 from J, leaving 6 bases between them. CDR3: CASSWVNNEQFF. CDR3 in DNA: TGTGCCAGCAGCTGGGTGAACAATGAGCAGTTCTTC.

This clone appeared a few times. This chain uses TRBV19 with TRBJ1-2; TRBD1 aligns across 8 bases. CDR3 length: 14 residues. V lost 6 bases to trimming and J lost 4 bases; unmatched junction nucleotides: 7. Germline CDR1 reads LNHDA; CDR2 reads SQIVND (reference sequence). The DNA for the CDR3 is TGTGCCAGTAGGACAGGGGATTCCCTCTATGGCTACACCTTC. This gives the protein CASRTGDSLYGYTF.

This clone was recorded at least ten times. A clone one base away is much larger, so this may be a read error. This CDR3 is also generated by other DNA sequences in the sample. This chain joins TRBV12-3 or TRBV12-4 and TRBJ1-3; D is unclear. V lost 2 bases, J lost 0 bases, and 8 bases lay in between. This CDR3 is built from 15 residues. CDR3: CASSLISVSGNTIYF. In nucleotides, the CDR3 is TGTGCCAGCAGTTTAATTTCGGTCTCTGGAAACACCATATATTTT.

This clone showed up just a few times. V gene TRBV12-3 or TRBV12-4 combines with J gene TRBJ1-1; 8 bases match TRBD1. Trimming at V came to 2 bases and at J to 2 bases, leaving 7 bases not matched to a gene. The length of the CDR3 is 16 residues. The CDR3: CASSLMFRGLNTEAFF. CDR3 sequence (DNA): TGTGCCAGCAGTTTAATGTTCAGGGGGCTTAACACTGAAGCTTTCTTT.

This clone is medium-sized in the sample. The chain links TRBV7-2 to TRBJ1-1; 7 bases fit TRBD1. CDR1 and CDR2 (germline): SGHTA, FQGNSA. With 4 bases clipped from V and 5 bases from J, the junction kept 10 bases outside the gene matches. The CDR3 sequence is 15 residues long. CDR3 nucleotides: TGTGCCAGCAGCTCACCGAGAGGACAGGTTACTGAAGCTTTCTTT. It translates to CASSSPRGQVTEAFF.